These 19 T cell receptor beta chains came from one sample sequenced in a study of CD4 and CD8 cells across lung adenocarcinoma regions. TCRdb itself ran the PCR reads through MiXCR, one entry per CDR3 protein. The data show 12,000 or so distinct CDR3 sequences, with about half seen just once and around 30% held by the top ten. The specimen sequenced was CD8+ T cells from the margin of a lung tumor. These TCRs come from a male donor with lung adenocarcinoma. The CD4 and CD8 labels of this study may be unreliable.

This clonotype was detected a few times. This rearrangement joins TRBV6-5 to TRBJ2-1; no firm D call. Trimming cost V 0 bases and J 2 bases, with 5 bases left between them. The length of the CDR3 is 14 residues. Germline V gives CDR1 MNHEY, CDR2 SVGAGI. DNA of the CDR3: TGTGCCAGCAGTTACTCGGAACCCTACAATGAGCAGTTCTTC. Its protein is CASSYSEPYNEQFF.

The gene calls are TRBV6-5 and TRBJ2-3, with 9 bases aligning to TRBD2. Germline CDR1 and CDR2: MNHEY and SVGAGI. After removal of 4 bases from V and 3 bases from J, the junction contained 5 bases not matched to a gene. This CDR3 is built from 15 residues. CDR3 in DNA: TGTGCCAGCAGTTTGGTAGCGGGAGAGACAGATACGCAGTATTTT. The encoded protein is CASSLVAGETDTQYF.

The rearrangement uses TRBV27 and TRBJ2-3; 8 nucleotides align to TRBD1. Germline V gene lookup returns CDR1 MNHEY and CDR2 SMNVEV (reference sequence). The CDR3 contains 15 residues. The CDR3 reads CGRGLAGPAPDTQYF. CDR3 nucleotides: TGTGGCAGGGGGCTCGCTGGCCCTGCCCCAGATACGCAGTATTTT.

This chain uses TRBV6-1 with TRBJ2-1; 13 bases match TRBD2. The CDR3 covers 23 residues. Losses at the gene ends were 6 bases for V and 0 bases for J; bases not matched to a gene: 23. CDR1 is MNHNS and CDR2 is SASEGT in the germline V gene. The CDR3 coding sequence is TGTGCCAGCAGGAGCAGGGGGGGGATACCCGGGACTAGCGGGACCCTCTCCTACAATGAGCAGTTCTTC. Its protein is CASRSRGGIPGTSGTLSYNEQFF.

Comment on this clonotype: A junction end diverges from the germline sequence, so it may reflect a read error. The chain recombines TRBV6-8 with TRBJ2-5, with a weak D call TRBD2 (6 bases). This CDR3 contains 17 residues. Germline V gene data show CDR1 as MNHGY and CDR2 as SAAAGT. CDR3: CASSAGLAGRGAETQYF. As DNA, the CDR3 is TGTGCCAGCAGTGCGGGGCTCGCGGGCCGGGGCGCAGAGACGCAGTACTTC.

The table lists this clonotype with a few counts. This sequence joins TRBV6-1 and TRBJ2-6; tentative D call: TRBD2 (5 bases). V was trimmed by 8 bases and J by 2 bases, leaving 13 bases between them. The CDR3 is 15 residues long. The germline V gene encodes CDR1 MNHNS and CDR2 SASEGT. The CDR3 coding sequence is TGTGCCAGCGTGTGGTTCGGGGCTGGGGCCAACGTCCTGACTTTC. This codes for CASVWFGAGANVLTF.

This clonotype has a handful of counts. The genes are TRBV6-1 and TRBJ2-1; 9 nucleotides match TRBD2. This CDR3 has 16 residues. Germline loops: CDR1 MNHNS, CDR2 SASEGT. With V trimmed by 3 bases and J by 7 bases, 10 bases remained unmatched. The CDR3 loop is CASSEGGAGGFNEQFF. The CDR3 DNA sequence: TGTGCCAGCAGTGAGGGCGGAGCGGGAGGATTTAATGAGCAGTTCTTC.

This clonotype was counted a single time. The chain combines TRBV5-1 with TRBJ1-2; TRBD1 aligns across 8 bases. Trimming cost V 5 bases and J 7 bases; bases outside gene matches: 7. This CDR3 contains 13 residues. CDR1 is SGHRS, CDR2 YFSETQ, per germline. The CDR3 DNA reads TGCGCCAGCAGTCCGACAGGGGAGGCTGGCTACACCTTC. Its protein product is CASSPTGEAGYTF.

A note on this clonotype: Germline and junction disagree at one end, which may indicate a read error. The CDR3 DNA reads TGTGCCAGCAGTTGGGAACCGGGGCTGGGGGGCACAGATACGCAGTATTTC. It codes for CASSWEPGLGGTDTQYF. The chain carries TRBV27 and TRBJ2-3, with D tentatively TRBD1 or TRBD2 (6 bases each). CDR1 is MNHEY and CDR2 is SMNVEV in the germline V gene (reference sequence). The CDR3 extends over 17 amino acids.

This clonotype is classed as medium-sized. The J gene is TRBJ2-1, the V gene TRBV27, with 7 bases lining up with TRBD2. Trimming took 6 bases from V and 0 from J; bases not matched to a gene: 8. The CDR3 totals 16 residues. The germline V gene has CDR1 MNHEY and CDR2 SMNVEV (reference sequence). The DNA for the CDR3 is TGTGCCAGCAGCTCCTGGACGGGAGGCTCCTACAATGAGCAGTTCTTC. The encoded protein is CASSSWTGGSYNEQFF.

V gene TRBV4-1 combines with J gene TRBJ2-1; TRBD1 agrees at 8 bases. Per germline, CDR1 MGHRA and CDR2 YSYEKL. CDR3 length: 14 amino acids. Trimming removed 4 bases from V and 3 bases from J; junction bases left unmatched: 2. CDR3 DNA: TGCGCCAGCAGCCTTGGACAGGGCTACAATGAGCAGTTCTTC. Translated: CASSLGQGYNEQFF.

The rearrangement joins TRBV20-1 to TRBJ1-1; D is unclear. The length of the CDR3 is 12 residues. V shed 7 bases and J shed 4 bases, with 13 bases lying between them. Germline lookup yields CDR1 DFQATT and CDR2 SNEGSKA (reference sequence). CDR3 nucleotide sequence: TGCAGTGGAACGGTCTCCGGCACTGAAGCTTTCTTT. Protein: CSGTVSGTEAFF.

The chain employs TRBV12-3 or TRBV12-4 and TRBJ1-5; TRBD1 aligns across 7 bases. Unmatched junction bases numbered 6, after V lost 7 bases and J lost 3 bases. The CDR3 covers 14 residues. In nucleotides, the CDR3 is TGTGCCAGCACCCAAGGGACAGTCAATCAGCCCCAGCATTTT. Encoded protein: CASTQGTVNQPQHF.

By sample fraction, this clonotype is medium-sized. V usage is TRBV6-1 and J usage is TRBJ2-3; possibly TRBD2 for D (7 bases). CDR1 MNHNS and CDR2 SASEGT come from the germline V gene. The CDR3 consists of 16 residues. Deletions cut 0 bases from V and 1 base from J, with 11 bases between. The CDR3: CASSEAWEGGTDTQYF. Here the CDR3 DNA reads TGTGCCAGCAGTGAAGCTTGGGAGGGGGGCACAGATACGCAGTATTTT.

This clonotype was picked up one time. Germline and junction disagree at one end, which may indicate a read error. The rearrangement uses TRBV6-1 and TRBJ2-6; the D call may be TRBD1 or TRBD2 (5 bases each). The CDR3 contains 17 residues. Germline CDR1 and CDR2: MNHNS and SASEGT. As DNA, the CDR3 is TGTGCCAGCACCGGGATAGGGGTTCCTCCTGGCTCCTACGTCCTGTATTTC. Its translation: CASTGIGVPPGSYVLYF.

With regard to this clonotype: At one end the junction does not follow the germline gene, possibly because of a read error. The chain is built from TRBV6-2 or TRBV6-3 and TRBJ2-3; D is unclear. The CDR3 has 12 amino acids. Germline V gives CDR1 MNHEY, CDR2 SVGEGT. The CDR3 DNA is TGTGCCAGCAGCTCCGACCAAGATACCCAGTATTTT. Its protein product is CASSSDQDTQYF.

This clonotype was seen more than once but under ten times. The gene calls are TRBV11-2 and TRBJ2-3, with D hard to call. V lost 5 bases and J 6 bases, leaving 12 bases between the germline ends. CDR1 SGHAT and CDR2 FQNNGV come from the germline V gene. The CDR3 runs to 13 residues. CDR3: CASSPVGRDTQYF. The CDR3 nucleotides read TGTGCCAGCAGCCCGGTAGGGCGGGATACGCAGTATTTT.

This clonotype is classed as medium-sized (0.01 to 0.1%). This sequence joins TRBV6-1 and TRBJ2-5, with no clear D. CDR1 MNHNS and CDR2 SASEGT come from the germline V gene. CDR3 length: 15 residues. The V gene lost 5 bases and the J gene lost 11 bases, with 24 bases spanning the gap. The DNA of the CDR3 is TGTGCCAGCAGTCCCCGCGGTCCCATATGGAATGAGCAGTACTTC. As protein: CASSPRGPIWNEQYF.

J is TRBJ2-3 and V is TRBV6-1; TRBD1 matches 8 bases. The ends lost 6 bases at V and 14 bases at J; junction bases unmatched: 16. This CDR3 region has 14 residues. Per the germline V gene, CDR1 is MNHNS and CDR2 is SASEGT. The chain's CDR3 is CASRTGVWTGELYF. CDR3 in DNA: TGTGCCAGCAGGACAGGGGTTTGGACCGGGGAGCTGTATTTT.